This T cell receptor (beta chain) was profiled in a study of OX40 agonist ivuxolimab in advanced cancers. This CDR3 has 16 amino acids. CDR1 and CDR2 from the germline V gene are MGHRA and YSYEKL. Trimming stripped 0 bases from V and 2 bases from J, with 11 bases between. Generated by immunoSEQ multiplex PCR, the TCRdb table keeps only in-frame clones and is missing some. The repertoire includes roughly 27,000 clones, around 86% of them detected once, and roughly 32% sits in the top ten. The gene calls are TRBV4-1 and TRBJ2-1; no firm D call. Material: CD4+ or CD8+ T cells sorted from blood, obtained in a trial of the OX40 agonist ivuxolimab. The sequence was obtained from an adult with an advanced solid tumor such as melanoma, head and neck, liver or kidney cancer. CDR3 sequence: CASSQEGRTPYNEQFF. CDR3 in DNA: TGCGCCAGCAGCCAAGAAGGACGGACCCCCTACAATGAGCAGTTCTTC.